The present TCR beta chain was sequenced within a study of blood T cells in healthy people across ages. Findings and limits, study-wide: Age showed a roughly linear inverse relationship with TCR beta diversity per million T cells. Both higher diversity and more naive CD4+ cells marked long-lived donors when set against aged donors.

For this clonotype: Its specificity is unknown.

Every donor provided 9.5 to 10 milliliters of peripheral blood. Per-sample yields of isolated PBMCs were at least 7 million. A J-beta primer mix and a sample-barcoded 5' primer were used in a second PCR of roughly 6 to 12 cycles. One entry per CDR3 protein results from TCRdb running MiXCR on the 5' RACE reads. The sample consists of approximately 850,000 distinct CDR3 sequences, over 45% of them appearing once. The receptor comes from a man younger than 45 in good health. Sequencing was performed on blood.

The CDR3 region is CASSKRGQGTATNEKLFF. CDR3 DNA sequence: TGTGCCAGCAGCAAGCGGGGACAGGGAACTGCAACTAATGAAAAACTGTTTTTT. The rearrangement links TRBV6-1 to TRBJ1-4, with 9 nucleotides matching TRBD1. V trimming: 6 bases; J trimming: 0 bases; junction bases outside the gene matches: 11. There are 18 residues in the CDR3. The V gene's germline CDR1 is MNHNS and CDR2 SASEGT.